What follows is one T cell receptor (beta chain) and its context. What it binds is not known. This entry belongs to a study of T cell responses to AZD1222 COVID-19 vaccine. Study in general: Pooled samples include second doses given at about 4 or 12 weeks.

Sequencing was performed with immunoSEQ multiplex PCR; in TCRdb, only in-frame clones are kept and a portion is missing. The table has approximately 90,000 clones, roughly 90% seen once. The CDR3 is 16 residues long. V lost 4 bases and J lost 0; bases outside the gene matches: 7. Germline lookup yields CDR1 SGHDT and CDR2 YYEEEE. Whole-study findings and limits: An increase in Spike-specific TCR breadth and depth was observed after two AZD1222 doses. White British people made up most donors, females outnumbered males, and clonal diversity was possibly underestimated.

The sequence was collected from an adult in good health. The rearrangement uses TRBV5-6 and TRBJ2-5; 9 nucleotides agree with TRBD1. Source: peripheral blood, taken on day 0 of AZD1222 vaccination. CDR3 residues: CASSTRTGAYQETQYF. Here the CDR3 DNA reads TGTGCCAGCAGCACCCGGACAGGGGCGTACCAAGAGACCCAGTACTTC.